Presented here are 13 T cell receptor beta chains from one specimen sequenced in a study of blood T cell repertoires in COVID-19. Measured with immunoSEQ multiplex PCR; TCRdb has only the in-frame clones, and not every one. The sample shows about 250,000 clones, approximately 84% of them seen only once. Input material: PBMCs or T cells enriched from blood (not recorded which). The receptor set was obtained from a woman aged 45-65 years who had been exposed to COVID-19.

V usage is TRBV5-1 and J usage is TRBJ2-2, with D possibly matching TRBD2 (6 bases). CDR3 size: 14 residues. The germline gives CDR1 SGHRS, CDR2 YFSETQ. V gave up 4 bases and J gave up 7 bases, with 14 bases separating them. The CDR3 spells CASSQSTGLGELFF. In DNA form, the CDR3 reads TGCGCCAGCAGCCAGTCGACGGGACTCGGGGAGCTGTTTTTT.

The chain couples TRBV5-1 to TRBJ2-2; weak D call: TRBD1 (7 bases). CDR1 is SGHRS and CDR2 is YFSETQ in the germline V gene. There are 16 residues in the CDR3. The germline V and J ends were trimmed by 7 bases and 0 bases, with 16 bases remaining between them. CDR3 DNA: TGCGCCAGCGGCGGAGGGGGCGGCGCGAACACCGGGGAGCTGTTTTTT. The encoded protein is CASGGGGGANTGELFF.

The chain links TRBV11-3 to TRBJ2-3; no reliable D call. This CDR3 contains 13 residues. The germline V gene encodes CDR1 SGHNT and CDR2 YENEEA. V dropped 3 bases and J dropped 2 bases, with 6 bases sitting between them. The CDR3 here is CASSFYLTDTQYF. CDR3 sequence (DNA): TGTGCCAGCAGCTTCTACCTCACAGATACGCAGTATTTT.

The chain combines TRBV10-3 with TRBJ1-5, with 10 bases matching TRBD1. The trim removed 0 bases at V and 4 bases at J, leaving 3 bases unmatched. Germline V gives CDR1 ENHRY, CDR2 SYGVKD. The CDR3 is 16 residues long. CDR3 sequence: CAISESGQGQNQPQHF. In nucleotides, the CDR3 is TGTGCCATCAGTGAGTCGGGACAGGGGCAAAATCAGCCCCAGCATTTT.

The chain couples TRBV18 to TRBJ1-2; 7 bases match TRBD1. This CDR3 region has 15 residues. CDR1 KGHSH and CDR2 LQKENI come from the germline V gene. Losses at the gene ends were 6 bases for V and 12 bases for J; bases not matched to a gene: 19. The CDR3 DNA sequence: TGTGCCAGCTCCCCAACTAACCGACAGGGCCATCGTGACACCTTC. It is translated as CASSPTNRQGHRDTF.

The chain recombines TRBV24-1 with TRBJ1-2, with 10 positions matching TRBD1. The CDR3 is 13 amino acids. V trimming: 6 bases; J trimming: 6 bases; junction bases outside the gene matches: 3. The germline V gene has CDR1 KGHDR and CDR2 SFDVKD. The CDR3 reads CATSHGQGDGYTF. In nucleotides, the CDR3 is TGTGCCACCAGTCACGGACAGGGGGATGGCTACACCTTC.

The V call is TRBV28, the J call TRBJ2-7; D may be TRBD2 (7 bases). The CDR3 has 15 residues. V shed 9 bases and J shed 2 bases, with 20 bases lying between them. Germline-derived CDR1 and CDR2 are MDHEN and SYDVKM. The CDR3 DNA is TGTGCCAGTCGGTCCGGCGGGGGCTTCACCTACGAGCAGTACTTC. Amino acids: CASRSGGGFTYEQYF.

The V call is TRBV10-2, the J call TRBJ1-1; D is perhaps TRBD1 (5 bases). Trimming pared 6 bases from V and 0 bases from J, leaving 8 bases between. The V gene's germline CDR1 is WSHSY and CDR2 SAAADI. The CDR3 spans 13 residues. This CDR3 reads CASRGGVNTEAFF. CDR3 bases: TGCGCCAGCAGGGGGGGGGTGAACACTGAAGCTTTCTTT.

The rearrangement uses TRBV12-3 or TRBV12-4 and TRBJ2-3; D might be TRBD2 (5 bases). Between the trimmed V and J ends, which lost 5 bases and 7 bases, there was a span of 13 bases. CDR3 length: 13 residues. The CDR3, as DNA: TGTGCCAGCAGTCATAACCGGGGAAATACGCAGTATTTT. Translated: CASSHNRGNTQYF.

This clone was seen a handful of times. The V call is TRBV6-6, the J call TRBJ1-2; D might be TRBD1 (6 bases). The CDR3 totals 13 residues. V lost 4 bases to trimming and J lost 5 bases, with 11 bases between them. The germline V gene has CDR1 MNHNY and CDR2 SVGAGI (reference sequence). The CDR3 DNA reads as TGTGCCAGCAGTTCCCCGGACAGATATGGCTACACCTTC. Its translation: CASSSPDRYGYTF.

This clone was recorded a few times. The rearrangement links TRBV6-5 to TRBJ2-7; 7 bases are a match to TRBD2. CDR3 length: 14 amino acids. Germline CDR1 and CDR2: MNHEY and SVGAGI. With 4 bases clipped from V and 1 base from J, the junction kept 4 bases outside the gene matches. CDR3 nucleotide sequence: TGTGCCAGCAGTTCTAGCGGTGAGTCCTACGAGCAGTACTTC. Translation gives CASSSSGESYEQYF.

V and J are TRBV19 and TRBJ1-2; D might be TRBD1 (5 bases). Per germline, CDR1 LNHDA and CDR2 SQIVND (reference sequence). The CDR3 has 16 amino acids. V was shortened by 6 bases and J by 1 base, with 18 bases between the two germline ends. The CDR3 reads CASRTLTETLNYGYTF. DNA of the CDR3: TGTGCCAGTAGGACCCTGACAGAGACCCTTAACTATGGCTACACCTTC.

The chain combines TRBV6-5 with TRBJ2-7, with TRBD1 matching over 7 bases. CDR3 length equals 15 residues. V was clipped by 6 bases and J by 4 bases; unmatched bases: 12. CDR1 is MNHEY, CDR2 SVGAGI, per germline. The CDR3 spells CASRKYRGGEYEQYF. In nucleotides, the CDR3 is TGTGCCAGCAGAAAATACAGGGGTGGGGAATACGAGCAGTACTTC.